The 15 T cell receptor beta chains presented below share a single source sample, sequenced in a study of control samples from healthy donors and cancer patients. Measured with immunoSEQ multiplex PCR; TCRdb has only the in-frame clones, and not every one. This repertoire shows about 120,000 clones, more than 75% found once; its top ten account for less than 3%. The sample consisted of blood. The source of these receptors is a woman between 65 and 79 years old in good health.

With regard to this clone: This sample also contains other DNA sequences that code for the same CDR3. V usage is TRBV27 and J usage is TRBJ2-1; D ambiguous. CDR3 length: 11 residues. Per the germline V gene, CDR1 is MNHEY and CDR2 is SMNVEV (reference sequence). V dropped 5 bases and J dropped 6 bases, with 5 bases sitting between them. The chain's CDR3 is CASSTLNEQFF. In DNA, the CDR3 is TGTGCCAGCAGTACTCTCAATGAGCAGTTCTTC.

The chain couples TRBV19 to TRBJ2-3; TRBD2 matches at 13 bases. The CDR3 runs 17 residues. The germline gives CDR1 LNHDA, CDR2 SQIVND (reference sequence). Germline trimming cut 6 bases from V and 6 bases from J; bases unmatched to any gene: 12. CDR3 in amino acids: CASSDAPGLAGWDTQYF. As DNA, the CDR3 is TGTGCCAGTAGCGATGCCCCGGGACTAGCGGGGTGGGATACGCAGTATTTT.

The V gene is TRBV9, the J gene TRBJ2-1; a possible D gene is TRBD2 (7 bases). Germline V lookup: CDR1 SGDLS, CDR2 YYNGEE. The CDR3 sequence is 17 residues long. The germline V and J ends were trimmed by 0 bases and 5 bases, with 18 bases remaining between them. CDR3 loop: CASSVGGGPGRNNEQFF. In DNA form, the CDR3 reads TGTGCCAGCAGCGTAGGCGGGGGCCCAGGGCGAAACAATGAGCAGTTCTTC. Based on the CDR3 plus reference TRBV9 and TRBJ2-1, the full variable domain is DSGVTQTPKHLITATGQRVTLRCSPRSGDLSVYWYQQSLDQGLQFLIQYYNGEERAKGNILERFSAQQFPDLHSELNLSSLELGDSALYFCASSVGGGPGRNNEQFFGPGTRLTVL.

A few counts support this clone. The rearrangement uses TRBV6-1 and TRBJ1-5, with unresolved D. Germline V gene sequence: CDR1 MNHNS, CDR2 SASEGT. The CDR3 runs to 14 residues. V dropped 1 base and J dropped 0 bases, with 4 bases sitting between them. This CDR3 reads CASSEGYSNQPQHF. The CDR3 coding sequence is TGTGCCAGCAGTGAAGGGTATAGCAATCAGCCCCAGCATTTT.

CDR3 loop: CASSYAGGASRSEAFF. CDR3 DNA sequence: TGTGCCAGTAGCTACGCGGGTGGGGCAAGTAGGTCTGAAGCTTTCTTT. The J gene is TRBJ1-1, the V gene TRBV19; TRBD1 might be the D (5 bases). This CDR3 has 16 residues. CDR1 LNHDA and CDR2 SQIVND come from the germline V gene (reference sequence). Trimming shortened V by 6 bases and J by 6 bases, and 23 bases separated the two germline ends.

CDR3 residues: CATSEHRDAQPQHF. The CDR3 coding sequence is TGTGCCACCAGTGAGCACAGGGATGCTCAGCCCCAGCATTTT. The rearrangement uses TRBV24-1 and TRBJ1-5; D might be TRBD1 (6 bases). The V gene's germline CDR1 is KGHDR and CDR2 SFDVKD. The CDR3 is 14 amino acids. V lost 4 bases, J lost 6 bases, and 12 bases lay in between.

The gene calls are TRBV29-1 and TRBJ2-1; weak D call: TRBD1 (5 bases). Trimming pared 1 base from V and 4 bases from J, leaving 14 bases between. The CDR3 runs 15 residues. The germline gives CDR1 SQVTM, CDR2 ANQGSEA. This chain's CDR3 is CSVEGDRTRYNEQFF. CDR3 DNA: TGCAGCGTTGAAGGTGACCGGACAAGATACAATGAGCAGTTCTTC.

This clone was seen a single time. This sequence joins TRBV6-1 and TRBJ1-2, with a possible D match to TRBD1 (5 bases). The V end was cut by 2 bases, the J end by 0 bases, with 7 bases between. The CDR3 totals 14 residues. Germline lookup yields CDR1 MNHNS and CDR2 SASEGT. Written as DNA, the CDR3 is TGTGCCAGCAGTGAACAGGGAGCTAACTATGGCTACACCTTC. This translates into CASSEQGANYGYTF.

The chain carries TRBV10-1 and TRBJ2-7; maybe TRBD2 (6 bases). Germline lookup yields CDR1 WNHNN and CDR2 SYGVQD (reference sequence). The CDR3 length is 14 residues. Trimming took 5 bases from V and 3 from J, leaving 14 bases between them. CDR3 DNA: TGCGCCAGCAGTCCGGGACTCGCAGGCTACGAGCAGTACTTC. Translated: CASSPGLAGYEQYF.

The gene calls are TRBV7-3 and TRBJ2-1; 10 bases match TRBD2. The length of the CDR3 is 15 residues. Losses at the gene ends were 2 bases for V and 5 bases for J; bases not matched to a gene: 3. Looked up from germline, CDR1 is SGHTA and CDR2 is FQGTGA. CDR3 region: CASSLASGGHNEQFF. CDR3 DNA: TGTGCCAGCAGCTTAGCTAGCGGGGGCCACAATGAGCAGTTCTTC. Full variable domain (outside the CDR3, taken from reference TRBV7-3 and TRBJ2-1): GAGVSQTPSNKVTEKGKYVELRCDPISGHTALYWYRQSLGQGPEFLIYFQGTGAADDSGLPNDRFFAVRPEGSVSTLKIQRTERGDSAVYLCASSLASGGHNEQFFGPGTRLTVL.

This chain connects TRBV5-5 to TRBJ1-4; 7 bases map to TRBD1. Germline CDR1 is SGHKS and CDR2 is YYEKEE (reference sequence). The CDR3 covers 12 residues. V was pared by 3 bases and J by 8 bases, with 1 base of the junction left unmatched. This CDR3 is CASSSTGEKLFF. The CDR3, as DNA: TGTGCCAGCAGCTCGACAGGGGAAAAACTGTTTTTT.

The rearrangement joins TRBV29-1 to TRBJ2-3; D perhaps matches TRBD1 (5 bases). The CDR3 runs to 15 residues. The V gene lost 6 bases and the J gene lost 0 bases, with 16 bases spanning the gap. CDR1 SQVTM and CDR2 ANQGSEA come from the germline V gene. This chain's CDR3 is CSVRPRQTSTDTQYF. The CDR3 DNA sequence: TGCAGCGTACGCCCCCGACAGACTAGCACAGATACGCAGTATTTT.

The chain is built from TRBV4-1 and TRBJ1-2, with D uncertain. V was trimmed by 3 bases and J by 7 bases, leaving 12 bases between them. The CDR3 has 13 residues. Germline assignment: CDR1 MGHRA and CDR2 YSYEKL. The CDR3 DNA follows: TGCGCCAGCAGCCAGGGCGCGGTTGCTGGCTACACCTTC. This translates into CASSQGAVAGYTF.

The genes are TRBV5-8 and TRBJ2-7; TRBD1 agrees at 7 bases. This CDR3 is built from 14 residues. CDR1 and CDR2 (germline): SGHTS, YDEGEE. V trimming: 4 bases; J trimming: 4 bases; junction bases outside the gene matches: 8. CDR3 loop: CASSRDRAGYEQYF. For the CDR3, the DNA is TGTGCCAGCAGCCGCGACAGGGCCGGGTACGAGCAGTACTTC. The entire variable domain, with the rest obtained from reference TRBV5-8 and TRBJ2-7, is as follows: EAGVTQSPTHLIKTRGQQATLRCSPISGHTSVYWYQQALGLGLQFLLWYDEGEERNRGNFPPRFSGRQFPNYSSELNVNALELEDSALYLCASSRDRAGYEQYFGPGTRLTVT.

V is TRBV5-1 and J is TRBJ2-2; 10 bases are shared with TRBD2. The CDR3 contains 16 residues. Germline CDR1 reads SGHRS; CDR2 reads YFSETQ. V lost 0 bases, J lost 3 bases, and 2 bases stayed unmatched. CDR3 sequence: CASSLVTSGDTGELFF. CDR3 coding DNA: TGCGCCAGCAGCTTGGTTACTAGCGGGGACACCGGGGAGCTGTTTTTT.